The next 26 T cell receptor beta chains were all read from a single sample in a study of blood T cells in healthy people across ages. The authors ran a second PCR of about 6 to 12 cycles using a sample-barcoded 5' primer and a J-beta primer mix. TCRdb independently ran MiXCR on the 5' RACE reads; one entry per CDR3 protein. Of approximately 730,000 distinct CDR3 sequences in the sample, about 55% were seen once. Material for sequencing was blood. The receptors were sampled from an elderly man in good health.

This rearrangement joins TRBV12-3 or TRBV12-4 to TRBJ2-6; D uncertain. CDR3 size: 18 residues. V gave up 2 bases and J gave up 0 bases, with 14 bases separating them. CDR3 DNA: TGTGCCAGCAGTTTATTGATGGGGATAAGCTCTGGGGCCAACGTCCTGACTTTC. It yields the protein CASSLLMGISSGANVLTF.

The chain is built from TRBV20-1 and TRBJ2-1; D is perhaps TRBD2 (5 bases). Trimming cost V 2 bases and J 0 bases, with 8 bases left between them. This CDR3 is built from 14 residues. The germline gives CDR1 DFQATT, CDR2 SNEGSKA (reference sequence). The CDR3 DNA follows: TGCAGTGCTAGAAAAGAGGGCTCCTACAATGAGCAGTTCTTC. It encodes CSARKEGSYNEQFF.

The V gene is TRBV5-5, the J gene TRBJ1-4; the D is unclear. With 1 base removed from V and 2 bases from J, the gap between germline ends came to 6 bases. CDR3 length: 14 residues. Germline CDR1 and CDR2: SGHKS and YYEKEE (reference sequence). CDR3 loop: CASSLRPTNEKLFF. CDR3 coding DNA: TGTGCCAGCAGCTTGCGGCCGACTAATGAAAAACTGTTTTTT.

The rearrangement uses TRBV11-3 and TRBJ2-5, with D hard to call. The J call may be mistaken, given a closer DNA end match to TRBJ2-7. The CDR3 runs to 14 residues. From germline, CDR1 is SGHNT and CDR2 YENEEA. The CDR3: CASSKTRVPYEQYF. The CDR3 DNA reads TGTGCCAGCAGTAAGACCCGGGTTCCCTACGAGCAGTACTTC.

This clonotype has just a few counts. The chain joins TRBV29-1 to TRBJ2-1, with TRBD1 matching over 12 bases. Germline CDR1 reads SQVTM; CDR2 reads ANQGSEA. This CDR3 comprises 16 residues. V lost 1 base to trimming and J lost 3 bases; unmatched junction nucleotides: 4. The CDR3 loop reads CSVEGGTGGGYNEQFF. The CDR3 nucleotides are TGCAGCGTTGAAGGGGGGACAGGGGGCGGCTACAATGAGCAGTTCTTC.

With regard to this clonotype: The junction departs from germline at one end; a sequencing error may be responsible. The CDR3 DNA reads TGTGCCAGCACCCCACAGGCGGCTGGGGCCAACGTCCGGACTTTC. Its translation: CASTPQAAGANVRTF. This sequence joins TRBV6-5 and TRBJ2-6; D is perhaps TRBD1 (5 bases). CDR1 MNHEY and CDR2 SVGAGI come from the germline V gene. CDR3 length: 15 residues.

This clonotype was counted only a few times. V is TRBV5-1 and J is TRBJ2-3; 7 bases line up with TRBD1. Germline V gene data show CDR1 as SGHRS and CDR2 as YFSETQ. The CDR3 runs 17 residues. V dropped 3 bases and J dropped 2; count of bases not matched to a gene: 12. The CDR3 sequence: CASSYVAGTETTDTQYF. The DNA for the CDR3 is TGCGCCAGCAGCTACGTCGCCGGGACAGAGACCACAGATACGCAGTATTTT.

The chain combines TRBV5-1 with TRBJ2-1, with D unresolved. Between the trimmed V and J ends, which lost 2 bases and 7 bases, there was a span of 13 bases. Germline loops: CDR1 SGHRS, CDR2 YFSETQ. This CDR3 spans 14 amino acids. The CDR3: CASSLGGLGNEQFF. For the CDR3, the DNA is TGCGCCAGCAGCTTAGGTGGGTTAGGTAATGAGCAGTTCTTC. The whole variable domain, filled in from reference TRBV5-1 and TRBJ2-1, reads KAGVTQTPRYLIKTRGQQVTLSCSPISGHRSVSWYQQTPGQGLQFLFEYFSETQRNKGNFPGRFSGRQFSNSRSEMNVSTLELGDSALYLCASSLGGLGNEQFFGPGTRLTVL.

Only a few counts were recorded for this clonotype. V gene TRBV10-2 combines with J gene TRBJ1-5; TRBD1 matches at 7 bases. CDR1 is WSHSY and CDR2 is SAAADI in the germline V gene. CDR3 length: 16 residues. V lost 4 bases, J lost 4 bases, and 10 bases stayed unmatched. The CDR3 DNA follows: TGCGCCAGCAGTGGTTCGGACAGGAGCCCAAATCAGCCCCAGCATTTT. Protein product: CASSGSDRSPNQPQHF.

The chain combines TRBV4-1 with TRBJ1-2; 7 bases match TRBD1. The CDR3 totals 15 residues. From germline, CDR1 is MGHRA and CDR2 YSYEKL. The V gene end was trimmed by 0 bases and the J gene end by 4 bases; junction bases not matched to a gene: 5. CDR3 region: CASSQELDRTYGYTF. The CDR3 DNA sequence: TGCGCCAGCAGCCAAGAACTGGACAGGACCTATGGCTACACCTTC.

This clonotype was recorded at least ten times. The CDR3 region is CSVVPGSYGYTF. The CDR3, as DNA: TGCAGCGTTGTCCCGGGGTCCTATGGCTACACCTTC. The chain recombines TRBV29-1 with TRBJ1-2; D uncertain. The germline CDR1 and CDR2 sequences are SQVTM and ANQGSEA. The CDR3 sequence is 12 residues long. Trimming took off 4 bases at V and 4 bases at J, with 10 bases between the two ends.

The rearrangement links TRBV9 to TRBJ2-3; tentative D call: TRBD2 (6 bases). Per germline, CDR1 SGDLS and CDR2 YYNGEE. This CDR3 comprises 15 residues. Between the trimmed V and J ends, which lost 4 bases and 2 bases, there was a span of 14 bases. The CDR3 DNA reads as TGTGCCAGCAGCTACCGGGACTCGCTCACAGATACGCAGTATTTT. Translated, it gives CASSYRDSLTDTQYF.

The rearrangement links TRBV2 to TRBJ2-7; the D gene is possibly TRBD1 (6 bases). The CDR3 totals 13 residues. V lost 8 bases and J 0 bases, leaving 11 bases between the germline ends. Germline CDR1 is SNHLY and CDR2 is FYNNEI. The CDR3 DNA reads TGTGCCAGCCTACGGACAGTCTCCTACGAGCAGTACTTC. Residues: CASLRTVSYEQYF.

This sequence joins TRBV18 and TRBJ2-7; TRBD1 agrees at 9 bases. The trim removed 1 base at V and 0 bases at J, leaving 4 bases unmatched. CDR3 size: 16 residues. Germline CDR1 and CDR2: KGHSH and LQKENI. The CDR3 nucleotides read TGTGCCAGCTCACCACTAAGGGGACAGGGCTCCTACGAGCAGTACTTC. Amino acids: CASSPLRGQGSYEQYF.

The chain links TRBV20-1 to TRBJ2-1; D gene unclear. The CDR3 runs to 14 residues. V was pared by 6 bases and J by 6 bases, with 18 bases between. Germline V gives CDR1 DFQATT, CDR2 SNEGSKA (reference sequence). The chain's CDR3 is CSAEEEYGINEQFF. The CDR3, as DNA: TGCAGTGCCGAAGAGGAGTATGGCATCAATGAGCAGTTCTTC.

This clonotype was picked up a small number of times. This rearrangement joins TRBV7-2 to TRBJ2-7, with a tentative D call TRBD2 (7 bases). The germline gives CDR1 SGHTA, CDR2 FQGNSA. The ends were cut back, 1 base at V and 0 bases at J, with 13 bases in the middle. The CDR3 runs 16 residues. CDR3 loop: CASSLDGGGSSYEQYF. The CDR3 bases are TGTGCCAGCAGCTTAGACGGGGGCGGGAGCTCCTACGAGCAGTACTTC.

This clonotype was seen a handful of times. CDR3 sequence (DNA): TGCAGTGCTAGGGAGGACTCATACAATGAGCAGTTCTTC. Protein sequence: CSAREDSYNEQFF. The chain has TRBV20-1 and TRBJ2-1, with D possibly being TRBD2 (5 bases). The CDR3 loop spans 13 amino acids. V lost 3 bases to trimming and J lost 4 bases, with 10 bases between them. From germline, CDR1 is DFQATT and CDR2 SNEGSKA (reference sequence).

V is TRBV20-1 and J is TRBJ2-3, with no clear D. V was cut by 6 bases and J by 6 bases, with 22 bases left in between. The CDR3 covers 15 residues. Germline CDR1 reads DFQATT; CDR2 reads SNEGSKA (reference sequence). CDR3 sequence: CSAPSQRTRSDTQYF. For the CDR3, the DNA is TGCAGTGCGCCGAGCCAGCGAACGAGATCTGATACGCAGTATTTT.

This clonotype was observed a handful of times. The chain links TRBV7-9 to TRBJ2-3, with 9 nucleotides matching TRBD1. The CDR3 has 19 residues. CDR1 SEHNR and CDR2 FQNEAQ come from the germline V gene (reference sequence). Trimming removed 5 bases from V and 14 bases from J; junction bases left unmatched: 29. The CDR3 sequence: CASSGTGPRSGPIHRYAYF. The DNA of the CDR3 is TGTGCCAGCAGCGGGACAGGGCCTAGATCCGGACCTATCCACAGATACGCGTATTTT.

V and J are TRBV14 and TRBJ1-2; D gene unclear. Germline-derived CDR1 and CDR2 are SGHDN and FVKESK. V lost 0 bases to trimming and J lost 8 bases, with 4 bases between them. The CDR3 has 11 residues. The CDR3 DNA is TGTGCCAGCAGCCAAGATTGGGGCTACACCTTC. The encoded protein is CASSQDWGYTF.

This chain joins TRBV20-1 and TRBJ2-1; TRBD1 or TRBD2 may be the D gene (6 bases each). Germline lookup yields CDR1 DFQATT and CDR2 SNEGSKA (reference sequence). Trimming removed 5 bases at V and 0 bases at J, with 14 bases between. The CDR3 loop spans 15 amino acids. The CDR3 loop reads CSAPGGWNSYNEQFF. In DNA, the CDR3 is TGCAGTGCTCCCGGGGGCTGGAACTCCTACAATGAGCAGTTCTTC.

The chain uses TRBV7-2 and TRBJ2-2, with D perhaps matching TRBD2 (5 bases). The germline CDR1 and CDR2 sequences are SGHTA and FQGNSA. There are 16 residues in the CDR3. V lost 1 base and J 4 bases, leaving 13 bases between the germline ends. Here the CDR3 DNA reads TGTGCCAGCAGCTTAGTCGCGGGTCTCTCCACCGGGGAGCTGTTTTTT. Protein sequence: CASSLVAGLSTGELFF.

The CDR3 DNA is TGCAGTGCTAGAGCCCGAGATGTTACTAACTATGGCTACACCTTC. It encodes CSARARDVTNYGYTF. The V call is TRBV20-1, the J call TRBJ1-2, with unresolved D. Trimming left V 1 base short and J 0 bases short, with 12 bases between. Germline assignment: CDR1 DFQATT and CDR2 SNEGSKA (reference sequence). The CDR3 runs 15 residues.

Points on this clonotype: One end of the junction does not line up with germline, which may come from a read error. The V gene is TRBV6-5, the J gene TRBJ2-1, with 7 bases aligning to TRBD2. The CDR3 is made up of 16 amino acids. Germline values: CDR1 MNHEY, CDR2 SVGAGI. CDR3 sequence reads: CASSYAASGSYNEQFF. CDR3 DNA sequence: TGTGCCAGCAGTTACGCGGCTAGCGGCTCCTACAATGAACAGTTCTTC.

This chain joins TRBV23-1 and TRBJ2-7; a possible D gene is TRBD2 (6 bases). TRBV23-1 is an open reading frame whose function is uncertain. Trimming took 2 bases from V and 0 from J, leaving 8 bases between them. The length of the CDR3 is 14 residues. DNA for the CDR3: TGCGCCAGCAGTCAACCGACTAGCTCCTACGAGCAGTACTTC. Its translation is CASSQPTSSYEQYF.

The chain has TRBV6-6 and TRBJ1-4; the D is unclear. The CDR3 length is 15 residues. The germline V gene encodes CDR1 MNHNY and CDR2 SVGAGI (reference sequence). The germline V and J ends were trimmed by 0 bases and 0 bases, with 5 bases remaining between them. The CDR3: CASSYSRTTNEKLFF. CDR3 DNA: TGTGCCAGCAGTTACTCGAGAACAACTAATGAAAAACTGTTTTTT.